This TCR beta chain was documented in a study of blood T cell repertoires in COVID-19. Profiling relied on immunoSEQ multiplex PCR, and the TCRdb table lists in-frame clones only, not all of them. The data contain a few hundred thousand clones, more than 65% of them singletons. The CDR3 has 15 amino acids. The V and J ends lost 6 bases and 4 bases, in that order; junction bases with no gene match: 6. Germline V gene sequence: CDR1 MNHEY, CDR2 SVGEGT. V gene TRBV6-2 or TRBV6-3 combines with J gene TRBJ1-2; TRBD1 aligns across 12 bases. The sequence derives from a middle-aged man who had recovered from COVID-19. Sequencing used peripheral blood. The CDR3 coding sequence is TGTGCCAGCAGCTCTCCGGGACAGGGGGCCTATGGCTACACCTTC. As protein: CASSSPGQGAYGYTF.